Listed below are T cell receptor beta chains from one sample, sequenced in a study of blood T cell repertoires in COVID-19. Some clones are missing from TCRdb's copy, which holds only in-frame ones; the method was immunoSEQ multiplex PCR. The sample contains 55,000 to 65,000 clones, approximately 86% of which appear only once. The sequenced sample consisted of peripheral blood. These receptors originate from a man aged 55-75 years with acute or convalescent COVID-19. Both conserved end residues are part of each CDR3.

J: TRBJ1-5
V: TRBV6-1
CDR3: CASSDGGLGQPQHF

J: TRBJ2-7
V: TRBV18
CDR3: CASSPTAGALDEQYF

J: TRBJ1-1
V: TRBV5-1
CDR3: CASSARQGLSTEAFF

J: TRBJ1-1
V: TRBV6-6
CDR3: CASSYPEGGAFF

J: TRBJ1-2
V: TRBV2
CDR3: CASAVRQGSTYGYTF

J: TRBJ2-1
V: TRBV30
CDR3: CAWSMKGLAGLPEQFF

J: TRBJ2-7
V: TRBV11-2
CDR3: CASSLSGGHSYEQYF

J: TRBJ2-7
V: TRBV24-1
CDR3: CATSDSRAGRNEQYF

J: TRBJ2-7
V: TRBV3-1/TRBV3-2
CDR3: CASSFSSYEQYF

J: TRBJ1-1
V: TRBV3-1/TRBV3-2
CDR3: CASSQVAGRDTEAFF

J: TRBJ1-2
V: TRBV18
CDR3: CASSPGQGNGYTF

J: TRBJ2-2
V: TRBV2
CDR3: CASSIMDRAGRELFF

J: TRBJ2-1
V: TRBV11-2
CDR3: CASSLRGTEQFF

J: TRBJ2-1
V: TRBV11-2
CDR3: CASSLGGSISYEQFF

J: TRBJ2-7
V: TRBV9
CDR3: CASSAGTSGAYEQYF

J: TRBJ1-4
V: TRBV7-9
CDR3: CASSPLTGPTNEKLFF

J: TRBJ1-1
V: TRBV28
CDR3: CASSLCLRKCEAFF

J: TRBJ1-6
V: TRBV9
CDR3: CASSAPRTDLRF

J: TRBJ1-2
V: TRBV18
CDR3: CASSTGGRNYGYTF

J: TRBJ2-1
V: TRBV18
CDR3: CASSPDRGLYNEQFF

J: TRBJ2-1
V: TRBV7-2
CDR3: CASSIAGTSLGGEQFF

J: TRBJ1-2
V: TRBV5-1
CDR3: CASSQGTGSNYGYTF

J: TRBJ1-2
V: TRBV11-1
CDR3: CASSFRDSYGYTF